This is a list of T cell receptor beta chains from one sample in a study of blood T cell repertoires in COVID-19. TCRdb keeps only in-frame clones here, not all; method: immunoSEQ multiplex PCR. The sample includes 380,000 or so clones, nearly 90% of them seen just once. The sequencing input was PBMCs or T cells enriched from blood (not recorded which). The receptors here all came from a woman aged 40 to 49 with acute COVID-19. Each CDR3 is given with its conserved first and last residue. The D gene is left open where the match is weak. The size entry is marked missing in some rows and otherwise reads once, few, many or a size class.

V gene,clone size,D gene,J gene,CDR3 protein,CDR3 DNA
TRBV24-1,few,TRBD2,TRBJ2-3,CATSDPWTSGSTDTQYF,TGTGCCACCAGTGATCCCTGGACTAGCGGGAGCACAGATACGCAGTATTTT
TRBV18,-,TRBD2,TRBJ2-1,CASSQAGGLNNEQFF,TGTGCCAGCTCACAAGCGGGGGGCCTAAACAATGAGCAGTTCTTC
TRBV6-1,-,-,TRBJ1-2,CASSEAGRGGNYGYTF,TGTGCCAGCAGTGAAGCAGGGAGGGGAGGTAACTATGGCTACACCTTC
TRBV6-5,-,-,TRBJ2-2,CASSWQVAGELFF,TGTGCCAGCAGTTGGCAGGTCGCCGGGGAGCTGTTTTTT
TRBV12-5,-,-,TRBJ1-3,CASGLVVWSGSGNTIYF,TGTGCTAGTGGTTTGGTAGTTTGGTCGGGGTCCGGAAACACCATATATTTT
TRBV27,-,-,TRBJ1-1,CASFGGNEAFF,TGTGCCAGCTTCGGAGGCAATGAAGCTTTCTTT
TRBV9,-,-,TRBJ2-3,CASSVGPDTDTQYF,TGTGCCAGCAGCGTAGGTCCAGACACAGATACGCAGTATTTT
TRBV3-1/TRBV3-2,-,-,TRBJ2-7,CASSQAPRQGIYF,TGTGCCAGCAGCCAAGCCCCTCGGCAGGGTATATACTTC
TRBV12-3/TRBV12-4,-,-,TRBJ2-1,CASSIQGNEQFF,TGTGCCAGCAGTATCCAGGGGAATGAGCAGTTCTTC
TRBV3-1/TRBV3-2,-,-,TRBJ1-3,CASSQGSGSGNTIYF,TGTGCCAGCAGCCAAGGTAGTGGCTCTGGAAACACCATATATTTT
TRBV2,-,-,TRBJ2-7,CASRIGQTGEQYF,TGTGCCAGCAGGATAGGACAGACCGGCGAGCAGTACTTC
TRBV19,-,TRBD1,TRBJ1-5,CASRGQGANSNQPQHF,TGTGCCAGTAGGGGACAGGGGGCAAATAGCAATCAGCCCCAGCATTTT
TRBV20-1,-,-,TRBJ1-2,CSARDGGGYTF,TGCAGTGCTAGAGACGGAGGAGGCTACACCTTC
TRBV5-1,few,-,TRBJ1-2,CASSLGGQSSGYTF,TGCGCCAGCAGCTTGGGGGGCCAAAGCAGTGGCTACACCTTC
TRBV4-1,-,TRBD1,TRBJ1-1,CASSHSQGDTEAFF,TGCGCCAGCAGCCATAGCCAGGGGGATACTGAAGCTTTCTTT
TRBV6-5,-,TRBD1,TRBJ1-4,CASSYSIRQGSEKLFF,TGTGCCAGCAGTTACTCCATCCGACAGGGGTCGGAAAAACTGTTTTTT
TRBV5-6,-,TRBD1,TRBJ1-4,CASSSVRDRANEKLFF,TGTGCCAGCAGCTCGGTTCGAGACAGGGCTAATGAAAAACTGTTTTTT
TRBV9,-,-,TRBJ1-6,CASRVCRFGGNSPLHF,TGTGCCAGCAGGGTGTGCCGTTTCGGAGGCAATTCACCCCTCCACTTT
TRBV30,-,-,TRBJ2-1,CAWTSNSYNEQFF,TGTGCCTGGACTTCTAACTCCTACAATGAGCAGTTCTTC
TRBV15,-,-,TRBJ2-1,CATSRDPAGSYNEQFF,TGTGCCACCAGCAGAGATCCTGCCGGCTCCTACAATGAGCAGTTCTTC
TRBV30,-,TRBD1,TRBJ1-5,CAWTRDSRQPQHF,TGTGCCTGGACCCGGGACAGTCGACAGCCCCAGCATTTT
TRBV27,-,-,TRBJ2-6,CASSLFQASGANVLTF,TGTGCCAGCAGTTTGTTCCAAGCCTCTGGGGCCAACGTCCTGACTTTC
TRBV15,-,TRBD1,TRBJ1-1,CATSMEGQPFDGEAFF,TGTGCCACCAGCATGGAGGGACAGCCTTTTGACGGGGAAGCTTTCTTT
TRBV24-1,-,TRBD2,TRBJ2-3,CATSVAGGGTDTQYF,TGTGCCACCAGTGTTGCGGGGGGGGGCACAGATACGCAGTATTTT
TRBV7-8,once,TRBD1,TRBJ1-1,CASSRGTGFTEAFF,TGTGCCAGCAGCCGTGGGACAGGGTTTACTGAAGCTTTCTTT
TRBV6-5,-,-,TRBJ1-1,CASSLRETSEAFF,TGTGCCAGCAGCCTAAGGGAGACGTCTGAAGCTTTCTTT
TRBV15,once,TRBD1,TRBJ2-7,CATSGDRVIDEQYF,TGTGCCACCAGCGGAGACAGGGTAATAGACGAGCAGTACTTC
TRBV19,-,-,TRBJ1-1,CASSIQENTEAFF,TGTGCCAGTAGTATCCAGGAGAACACTGAAGCTTTCTTT
TRBV11-3,-,TRBD1,TRBJ1-5,CASSLGQGIPQPQHF,TGTGCCAGCAGCTTAGGACAGGGGATCCCTCAGCCCCAGCATTTT
TRBV11-2,once,TRBD2,TRBJ2-7,CASSLGAGTYEQYF,TGTGCCAGCAGCTTAGGAGCGGGGACCTACGAGCAGTACTTC
TRBV25-1,few,-,TRBJ1-2,CASSPGDYGYTF,TGTGCCAGCAGTCCGGGAGACTATGGCTACACCTTC
TRBV10-3,-,TRBD1,TRBJ2-5,CAISVSGGETQYF,TGTGCCATCAGTGTTTCAGGGGGAGAGACCCAGTACTTC
TRBV5-1,-,-,TRBJ1-1,CASSSAGNKVDTEAFF,TGCGCCAGCAGTTCGGCAGGCAATAAGGTGGACACTGAAGCTTTCTTT
TRBV19,-,TRBD1,TRBJ1-1,CASTEQGAYTEAFF,TGTGCCAGTACTGAGCAGGGGGCGTATACTGAAGCTTTCTTT
TRBV5-1,-,TRBD1,TRBJ1-4,CASSYGTGEGEKLFF,TGCGCCAGCAGCTACGGGACAGGGGAGGGAGAAAAACTGTTTTTT
TRBV19,-,TRBD1,TRBJ2-1,CASSIGQGRNEQFF,TGTGCCAGTAGTATCGGACAGGGGCGAAATGAGCAGTTCTTC
TRBV7-9,-,TRBD2,TRBJ2-5,CASARTETGGARETQYF,TGTGCCAGTGCCCGGACCGAGACGGGGGGGGCCCGGGAGACCCAGTACTTC
TRBV2,-,TRBD2,TRBJ2-3,CARARAGVVDTQYF,TGTGCCAGGGCTCGGGCGGGGGTTGTGGATACGCAGTATTTT
TRBV20-1,-,-,TRBJ1-4,CSASPQGTTTNEKLFF,TGCAGTGCTAGTCCCCAGGGGACCACAACTAATGAAAAACTGTTTTTT
TRBV19,-,TRBD2,TRBJ2-1,CASSNGLADYNEQFF,TGTGCCAGTAGTAACGGGCTAGCGGATTACAATGAGCAGTTCTTC
TRBV7-2,-,-,TRBJ2-6,CAPGVGSSGANVLTF,TGTGCCCCCGGAGTGGGTAGCTCTGGGGCCAACGTCCTGACTTTC
TRBV18,-,-,TRBJ1-2,CASSPSVSGYTF,TGTGCCAGCTCACCATCGGTGTCTGGCTACACCTTC
TRBV7-2,-,-,TRBJ2-1,CASSLVSGIEQFF,TGTGCCAGCAGCTTAGTTTCGGGGATTGAGCAGTTCTTC